A selection of T cell receptor beta chains follows, all from one sample in a study of cytomegalovirus exposure and HLA in healthy donors. This table comes from immunoSEQ multiplex PCR, and its TCRdb copy is limited to in-frame clones, with some not included. The sample lists 76,000 or so clones, around 73% occurring once. The specimen was PBMCs. Source of these receptors: a woman aged 40-49 years in good health and CMV-seropositive. Each CDR3 is given without its conserved first and last residue. Fields, in order: J gene, CDR3 length, V gene, CDR3 protein.

j_gene: TRBJ1-1
len: 15
v_gene: TRBV28
CDR3aa: ASSFPGTGDMNTEAF

j_gene: TRBJ1-1
len: 12
v_gene: TRBV6-1
CDR3aa: ASSASGSGTEAF

j_gene: TRBJ1-6
len: 11
v_gene: TRBV2
CDR3aa: ASIRDTNSPLH

j_gene: TRBJ2-1
len: 12
v_gene: TRBV7-6
CDR3aa: ASSLIAGGREQF

j_gene: TRBJ1-5
len: 16
v_gene: TRBV7-9
CDR3aa: ASKLRGPGFNSNQPQH

j_gene: TRBJ2-7
len: 10
v_gene: TRBV7-9
CDR3aa: ASSPTGYEQY

j_gene: TRBJ1-1
len: 11
v_gene: TRBV30
CDR3aa: AWSFTANTEAF

j_gene: TRBJ2-3
len: 14
v_gene: TRBV4-1
CDR3aa: ASSPLGRGAKDTQY

j_gene: TRBJ2-2
len: 14
v_gene: TRBV4-3
CDR3aa: ASSAGTEVNTGELF

j_gene: TRBJ2-1
len: 13
v_gene: TRBV5-4
CDR3aa: ASSGGAGAGNEQF

j_gene: TRBJ2-7
len: 13
v_gene: TRBV15
CDR3aa: ATSTELAGAPKQY

j_gene: TRBJ2-3
len: 10
v_gene: TRBV4-1
CDR3aa: ASSQDTTTQY

j_gene: TRBJ1-2
len: 11
v_gene: TRBV30
CDR3aa: AWSPGQNYGYT

j_gene: TRBJ1-1
len: 12
v_gene: TRBV7-8
CDR3aa: ASSLGGLYTEAF

j_gene: TRBJ2-2
len: 12
v_gene: TRBV2
CDR3aa: ASTGQSNTGELF

j_gene: TRBJ1-5
len: 13
v_gene: TRBV28
CDR3aa: ASRSGQGLNQPQH

j_gene: TRBJ1-6
len: 12
v_gene: TRBV7-9
CDR3aa: ASSLGTGGSPLH

j_gene: TRBJ1-5
len: 12
v_gene: TRBV11-2
CDR3aa: ASSQDGGGQPQH

j_gene: TRBJ2-4
len: 14
v_gene: TRBV7-9
CDR3aa: ASNPDWKLAKNIQY

j_gene: TRBJ2-7
len: 11
v_gene: TRBV19
CDR3aa: ASTHPSGGEQY

j_gene: TRBJ1-3
len: 14
v_gene: TRBV4-1
CDR3aa: ASSQGPQGTRNTIY

j_gene: TRBJ2-1
len: 13
v_gene: TRBV19
CDR3aa: ASSAAGVSYNEQF

j_gene: TRBJ1-2
len: 12
v_gene: TRBV11-2
CDR3aa: ASSWNRKPYGYT

j_gene: TRBJ1-4
len: 13
v_gene: TRBV11-2
CDR3aa: ASSPRSGGNEKLF

j_gene: TRBJ2-3
len: 10
v_gene: TRBV28
CDR3aa: ASSWGGDTQY

j_gene: TRBJ1-2
len: 13
v_gene: TRBV19
CDR3aa: ASSMFHRGHYGYT

j_gene: TRBJ1-1
len: 10
v_gene: TRBV28
CDR3aa: ASSLVAAKAF

j_gene: TRBJ1-3
len: 15
v_gene: TRBV11-2
CDR3aa: ASSFIPGQHSGNTIY

j_gene: TRBJ1-2
len: 11
v_gene: TRBV6-1
CDR3aa: ATLDRFFYGYT

j_gene: TRBJ2-1
len: 12
v_gene: TRBV30
CDR3aa: AWSPGNRGNEQF

j_gene: TRBJ2-3
len: 10
v_gene: TRBV6-6
CDR3aa: ASKGAGDTQY

j_gene: TRBJ1-1
len: 10
v_gene: TRBV10-3
CDR3aa: AITGGETEAF

j_gene: TRBJ2-1
len: 14
v_gene: TRBV15
CDR3aa: ATSRDGGAFPREQF

j_gene: TRBJ2-1
len: 13
v_gene: TRBV5-4
CDR3aa: ASSLAGGLYNEQF

j_gene: TRBJ1-2
len: 12
v_gene: TRBV7-2
CDR3aa: ASSLEVQSHGYT

j_gene: TRBJ1-1
len: 13
v_gene: TRBV23-1
CDR3aa: ASSHHRGPSTEAF

j_gene: TRBJ2-1
len: 13
v_gene: TRBV9
CDR3aa: ASSLSGGAGNEQF

j_gene: TRBJ2-5
len: 12
v_gene: TRBV14
CDR3aa: ASSPTSAQETQY

j_gene: TRBJ2-3
len: 11
v_gene: TRBV11-2
CDR3aa: ASVGGGSDTQY

j_gene: TRBJ1-2
len: 12
v_gene: TRBV28
CDR3aa: ASSFRVTSYGYT

j_gene: TRBJ1-1
len: 11
v_gene: TRBV7-2
CDR3aa: ASSLTMNTEAF

j_gene: TRBJ2-7
len: 13
v_gene: TRBV9
CDR3aa: ASSVSAASHYEQY

j_gene: TRBJ2-1
len: 12
v_gene: TRBV6-1
CDR3aa: ASLGDGGKNEQF

j_gene: TRBJ2-7
len: 12
v_gene: TRBV7-2
CDR3aa: ASSQAASSYEQY

j_gene: TRBJ2-7
len: 13
v_gene: TRBV9
CDR3aa: ASSVGTSGGYEQY

j_gene: TRBJ2-1
len: 9
v_gene: TRBV9
CDR3aa: ATGGLGEQF

j_gene: TRBJ1-1
len: 12
v_gene: TRBV15
CDR3aa: ATSRVRGGTEAF

j_gene: TRBJ2-3
len: 12
v_gene: TRBV19
CDR3aa: ASTSTGGTDTQY

j_gene: TRBJ1-1
len: 14
v_gene: TRBV19
CDR3aa: ASSPRRGDRGNEAF

j_gene: NA
len: 13
v_gene: TRBV18
CDR3aa: ASSPSGGRTYEQY

j_gene: TRBJ1-1
len: 13
v_gene: TRBV19
CDR3aa: ASSIDLEGDTEAF

j_gene: TRBJ2-3
len: 13
v_gene: TRBV30
CDR3aa: AWSKGGASGDTQY

j_gene: TRBJ2-7
len: 13
v_gene: TRBV6-6
CDR3aa: ASSYSDRGPYEQY

j_gene: TRBJ1-4
len: 12
v_gene: TRBV28
CDR3aa: ASSLLGTNEKLF

j_gene: TRBJ2-7
len: 16
v_gene: TRBV28
CDR3aa: ASSLLEPRDRASYEQY